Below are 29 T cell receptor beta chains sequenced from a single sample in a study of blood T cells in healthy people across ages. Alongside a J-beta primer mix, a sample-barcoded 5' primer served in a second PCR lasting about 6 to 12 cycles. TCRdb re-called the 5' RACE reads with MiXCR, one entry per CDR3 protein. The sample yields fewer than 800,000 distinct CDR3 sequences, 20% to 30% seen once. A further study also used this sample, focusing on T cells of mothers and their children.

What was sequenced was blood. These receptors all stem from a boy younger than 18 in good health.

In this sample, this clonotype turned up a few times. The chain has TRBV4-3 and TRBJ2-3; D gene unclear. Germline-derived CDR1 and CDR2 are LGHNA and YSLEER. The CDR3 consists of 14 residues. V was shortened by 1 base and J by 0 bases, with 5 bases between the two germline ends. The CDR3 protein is CASSQARSTDTQYF. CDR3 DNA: TGCGCCAGCAGCCAAGCCAGGAGCACAGATACGCAGTATTTT.

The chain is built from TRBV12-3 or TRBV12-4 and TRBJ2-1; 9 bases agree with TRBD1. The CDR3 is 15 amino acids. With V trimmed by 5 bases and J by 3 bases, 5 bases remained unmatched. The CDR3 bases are TGTGCCAGCAGTCCCGGGACAGGGAACTACAATGAGCAGTTCTTC. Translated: CASSPGTGNYNEQFF.

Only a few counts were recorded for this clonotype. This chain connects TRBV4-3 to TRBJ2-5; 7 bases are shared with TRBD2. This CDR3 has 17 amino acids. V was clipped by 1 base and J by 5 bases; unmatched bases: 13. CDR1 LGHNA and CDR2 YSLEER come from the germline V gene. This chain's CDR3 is CASSQGSGRGIRETQYF. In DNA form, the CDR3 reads TGCGCCAGCAGCCAAGGGTCCGGGCGGGGGATCCGGGAGACCCAGTACTTC.

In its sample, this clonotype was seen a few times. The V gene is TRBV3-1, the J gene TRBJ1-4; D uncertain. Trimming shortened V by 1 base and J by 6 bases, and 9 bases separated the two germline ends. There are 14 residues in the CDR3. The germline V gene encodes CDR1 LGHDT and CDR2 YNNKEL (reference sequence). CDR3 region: CASSQAGGHEKLFF. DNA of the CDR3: TGTGCCAGCAGCCAAGCCGGAGGCCATGAAAAACTGTTTTTT. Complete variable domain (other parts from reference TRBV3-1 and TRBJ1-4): DTAVSQTPKYLVTQMGNDKSIKCEQNLGHDTMYWYKQDSKKFLKIMFSYNNKELIINETVPNRFSPKSPDKAHLNLHINSLELGDSAVYFCASSQAGGHEKLFFGSGTQLSVL.

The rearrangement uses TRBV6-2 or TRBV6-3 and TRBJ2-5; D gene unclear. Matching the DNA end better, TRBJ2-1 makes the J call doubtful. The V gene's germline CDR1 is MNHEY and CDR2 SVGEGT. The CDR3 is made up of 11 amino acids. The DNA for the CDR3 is TGTGCCAGTATAGAGGCCGGAGAGCAGTTCTTC. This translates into CASIEAGEQFF.

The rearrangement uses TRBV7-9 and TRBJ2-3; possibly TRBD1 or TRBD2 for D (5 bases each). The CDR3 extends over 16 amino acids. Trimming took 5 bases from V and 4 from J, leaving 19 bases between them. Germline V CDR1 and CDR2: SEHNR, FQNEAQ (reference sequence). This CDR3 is CASSGRLQEVADTQYF. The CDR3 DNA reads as TGTGCCAGCAGCGGCCGATTACAGGAGGTCGCAGATACGCAGTATTTT.

The CDR3 region has the DNA TGCGCCAGCAGCCAAGAACAAGCCGGGGCCAACGTCCTGACTTTC. Its protein is CASSQEQAGANVLTF. The chain is built from TRBV4-1 and TRBJ2-6; no definite D call. V dropped 0 bases and J dropped 4 bases, with 7 bases sitting between them. CDR1 is MGHRA and CDR2 is YSYEKL in the germline V gene. The length of the CDR3 is 15 residues.

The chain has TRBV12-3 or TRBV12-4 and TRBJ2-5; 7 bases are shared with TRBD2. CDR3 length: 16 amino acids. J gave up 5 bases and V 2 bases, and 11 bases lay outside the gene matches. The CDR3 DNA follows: TGTGCCAGCAGTTTAATAGCGACGGGGGGAGCGGAGACCCAGTACTTC. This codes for CASSLIATGGAETQYF.

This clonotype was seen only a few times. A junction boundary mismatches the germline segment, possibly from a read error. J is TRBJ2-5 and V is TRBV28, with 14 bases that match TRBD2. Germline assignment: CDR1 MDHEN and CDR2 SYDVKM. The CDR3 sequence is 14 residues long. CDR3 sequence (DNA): TGTGCCAGCAGTTCAGGGACTAGCGGGAGAGAAGGAGTCTTC. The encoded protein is CASSSGTSGREGVF.

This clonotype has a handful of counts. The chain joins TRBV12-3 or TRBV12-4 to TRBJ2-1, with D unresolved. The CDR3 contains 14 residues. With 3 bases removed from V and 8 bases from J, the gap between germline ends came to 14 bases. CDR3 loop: CASSFPLFGYEQFF. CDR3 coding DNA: TGTGCCAGCAGTTTCCCCTTATTTGGCTATGAGCAGTTCTTC.

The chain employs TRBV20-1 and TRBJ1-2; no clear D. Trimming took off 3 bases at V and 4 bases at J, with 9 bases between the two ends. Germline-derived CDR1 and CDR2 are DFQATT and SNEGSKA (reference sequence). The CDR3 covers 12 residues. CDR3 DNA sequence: TGCAGTGCTAGTCCAGCGCTCTATGGCTACACCTTC. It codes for CSASPALYGYTF.

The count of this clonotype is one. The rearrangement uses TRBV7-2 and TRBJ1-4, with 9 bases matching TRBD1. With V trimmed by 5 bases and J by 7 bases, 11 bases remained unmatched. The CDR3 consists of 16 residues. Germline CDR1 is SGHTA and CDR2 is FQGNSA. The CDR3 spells CASSPWRGQGGEKLFF. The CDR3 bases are TGTGCCAGCAGCCCTTGGAGGGGACAGGGTGGTGAAAAACTGTTTTTT.

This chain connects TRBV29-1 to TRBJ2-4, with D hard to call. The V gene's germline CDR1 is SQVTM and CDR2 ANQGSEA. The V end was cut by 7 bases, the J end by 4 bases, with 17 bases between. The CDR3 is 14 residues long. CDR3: CSAIKDEFKNIQYF. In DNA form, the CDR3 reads TGCAGCGCTATTAAGGACGAGTTTAAAAACATTCAGTACTTC.

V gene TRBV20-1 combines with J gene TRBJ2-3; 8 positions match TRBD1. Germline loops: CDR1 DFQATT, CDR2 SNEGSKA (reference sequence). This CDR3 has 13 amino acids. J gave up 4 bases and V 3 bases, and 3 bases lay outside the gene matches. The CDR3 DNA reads TGCAGTGCTAGGACAGGGGCGGCAGATACGCAGTATTTT. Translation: CSARTGAADTQYF.

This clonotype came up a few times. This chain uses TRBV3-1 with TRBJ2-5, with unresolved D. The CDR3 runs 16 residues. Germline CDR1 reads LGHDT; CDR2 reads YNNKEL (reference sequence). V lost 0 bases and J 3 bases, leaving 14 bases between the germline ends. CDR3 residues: CASSQDFGFLEETQYF. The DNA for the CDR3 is TGTGCCAGCAGCCAAGATTTCGGGTTCCTCGAAGAGACCCAGTACTTC.

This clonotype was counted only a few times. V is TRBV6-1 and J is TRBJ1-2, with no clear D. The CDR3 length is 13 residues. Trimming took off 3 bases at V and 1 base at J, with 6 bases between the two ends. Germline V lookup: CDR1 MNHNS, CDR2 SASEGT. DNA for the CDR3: TGTGCCAGCAGTGAGAACAGTAACTATGGCTACACCTTC. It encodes CASSENSNYGYTF.

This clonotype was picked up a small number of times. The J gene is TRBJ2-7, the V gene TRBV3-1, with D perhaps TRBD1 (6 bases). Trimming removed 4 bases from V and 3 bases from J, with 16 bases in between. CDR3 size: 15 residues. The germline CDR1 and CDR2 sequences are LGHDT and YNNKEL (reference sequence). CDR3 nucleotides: TGTGCCAGCAGCCCCAGCCGGACAGACTTCTACGAGCAGTACTTC. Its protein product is CASSPSRTDFYEQYF.

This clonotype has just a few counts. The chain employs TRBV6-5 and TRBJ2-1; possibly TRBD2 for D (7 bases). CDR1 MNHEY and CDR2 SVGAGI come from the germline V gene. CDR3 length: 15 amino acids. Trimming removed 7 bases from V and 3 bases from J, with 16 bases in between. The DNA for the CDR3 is TGTGCCAGCATGCACTCGGGGGGCCTCTACAATGAGCAGTTCTTC. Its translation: CASMHSGGLYNEQFF.

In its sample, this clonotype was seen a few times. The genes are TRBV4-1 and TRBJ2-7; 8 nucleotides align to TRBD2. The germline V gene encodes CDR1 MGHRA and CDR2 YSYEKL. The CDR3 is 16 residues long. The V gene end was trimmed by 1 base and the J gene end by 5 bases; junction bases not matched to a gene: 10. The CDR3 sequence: CASSQGAGAGDHEQYF. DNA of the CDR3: TGCGCCAGCAGCCAAGGGGCTGGAGCGGGAGACCACGAGCAGTACTTC.

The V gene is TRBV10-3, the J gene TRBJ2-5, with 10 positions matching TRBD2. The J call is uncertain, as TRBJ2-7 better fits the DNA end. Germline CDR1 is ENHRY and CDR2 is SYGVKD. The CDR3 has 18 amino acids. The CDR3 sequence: CAISDVRSSGSSPYEQYF. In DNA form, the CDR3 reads TGTGCCATCAGTGATGTCAGGTCTAGCGGGAGTTCACCCTACGAGCAGTACTTC.

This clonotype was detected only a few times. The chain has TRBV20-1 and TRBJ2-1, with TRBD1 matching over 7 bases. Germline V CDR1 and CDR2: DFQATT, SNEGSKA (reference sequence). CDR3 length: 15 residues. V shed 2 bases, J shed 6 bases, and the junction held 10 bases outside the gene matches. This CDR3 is CSARIEGGLINEQFF. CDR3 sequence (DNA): TGCAGTGCTAGAATTGAAGGGGGCCTTATCAATGAGCAGTTCTTC.

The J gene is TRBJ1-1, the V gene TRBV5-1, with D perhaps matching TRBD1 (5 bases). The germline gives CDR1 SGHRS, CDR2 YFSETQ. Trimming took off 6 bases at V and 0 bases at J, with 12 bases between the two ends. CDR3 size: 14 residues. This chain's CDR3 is CASKDTLLNTEAFF. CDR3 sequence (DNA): TGCGCCAGCAAGGACACCCTCCTGAACACTGAAGCTTTCTTT.

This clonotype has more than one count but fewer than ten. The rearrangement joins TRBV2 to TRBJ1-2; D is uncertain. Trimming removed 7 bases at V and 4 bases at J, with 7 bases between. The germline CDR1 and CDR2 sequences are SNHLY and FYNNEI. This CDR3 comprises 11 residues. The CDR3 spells CASTALYGYTF. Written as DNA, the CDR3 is TGTGCCAGCACTGCCCTCTATGGCTACACCTTC. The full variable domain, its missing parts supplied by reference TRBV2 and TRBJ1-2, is EPEVTQTPSHQVTQMGQEVILRCVPISNHLYFYWYRQILGQKVEFLVSFYNNEISEKSEIFDDQFSVERPDGSNFTLKIRSTKLEDSAMYFCASTALYGYTFGSGTRLTVV.

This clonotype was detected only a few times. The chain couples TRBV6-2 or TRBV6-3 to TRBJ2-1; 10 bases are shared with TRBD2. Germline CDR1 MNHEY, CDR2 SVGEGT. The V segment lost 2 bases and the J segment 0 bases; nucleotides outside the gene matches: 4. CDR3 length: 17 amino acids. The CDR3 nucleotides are TGTGCCAGCAGTTACCCTAGCGGGGGAATCTCCTACAATGAGCAGTTCTTC. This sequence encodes CASSYPSGGISYNEQFF.

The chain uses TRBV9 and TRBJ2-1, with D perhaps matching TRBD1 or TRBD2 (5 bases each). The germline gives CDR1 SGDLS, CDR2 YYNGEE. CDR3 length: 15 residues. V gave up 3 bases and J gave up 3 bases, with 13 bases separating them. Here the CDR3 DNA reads TGTGCCAGCAGCGCCGGGGCGGGCGACTACAATGAGCAGTTCTTC. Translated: CASSAGAGDYNEQFF.

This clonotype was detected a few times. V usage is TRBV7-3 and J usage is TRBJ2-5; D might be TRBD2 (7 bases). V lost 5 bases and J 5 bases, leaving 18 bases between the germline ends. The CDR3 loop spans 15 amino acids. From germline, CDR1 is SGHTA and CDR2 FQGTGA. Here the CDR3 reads CASSPKGGVPETQYF. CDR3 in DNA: TGTGCCAGCAGCCCGAAGGGGGGGGTACCCGAGACCCAGTACTTC.

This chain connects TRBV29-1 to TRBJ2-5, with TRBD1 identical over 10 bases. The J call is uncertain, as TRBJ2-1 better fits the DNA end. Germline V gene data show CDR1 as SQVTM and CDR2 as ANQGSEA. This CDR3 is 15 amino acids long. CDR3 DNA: TGCAGCGTACACTATCCGGGACAGGGGAACAATGAGCAGTTCTTC. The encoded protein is CSVHYPGQGNNEQFF.

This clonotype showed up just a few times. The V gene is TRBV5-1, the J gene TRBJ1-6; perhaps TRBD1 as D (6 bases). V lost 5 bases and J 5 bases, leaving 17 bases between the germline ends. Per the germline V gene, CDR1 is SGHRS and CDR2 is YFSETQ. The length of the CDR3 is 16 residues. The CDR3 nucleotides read TGCGCCAGCAGGCGGACAGCCTGGGGAGATAATTCACCCCTCCACTTT. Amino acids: CASRRTAWGDNSPLHF.

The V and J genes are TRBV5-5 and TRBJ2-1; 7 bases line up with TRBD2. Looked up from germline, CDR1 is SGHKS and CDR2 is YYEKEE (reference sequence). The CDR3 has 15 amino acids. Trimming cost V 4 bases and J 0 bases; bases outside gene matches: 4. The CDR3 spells CASSRDYRSYNEQFF. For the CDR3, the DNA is TGTGCCAGCAGCCGGGACTACCGCTCCTACAATGAGCAGTTCTTC.